This T cell receptor beta chain was retrieved from a study of cytomegalovirus exposure and HLA in healthy donors. Study summary: Some 90 million unique TCRs from HLA-typed donors were held in an early data release. Notes on the study in general: Segments of the TCR beta V type were, in most cases, productive about 87% or about 30% of the time in an earlier analysis. Most TCRs appeared rarely, but some public TCRs recurred in many donors.

The donors gave bone marrow, and they were healthy. PCR was performed using 60 Vbeta and 13 Jbeta primers. Clones were read by immunoSEQ multiplex PCR, and TCRdb kept only the in-frame ones, dropping some. This table has 80,000 to 95,000 clones, 75% to 80% appearing once. The CDR3 covers 16 residues. CDR1 SEHNR and CDR2 FQNEAQ come from the germline V gene (reference sequence). V was clipped by 4 bases and J by 10 bases, with 20 bases between them. Comment on this clone: Its antigen is still unknown.

This rearrangement joins TRBV7-9 to TRBJ1-6; the D is unclear. Sequencing was carried out using PBMCs. The receptor's source is a female donor in good health and CMV-seronegative. The CDR3 loop reads CASSSPRGQALSPLHF. The CDR3 nucleotides read TGTGCCAGCAGCTCCCCCCGTGGGCAGGCACTCTCACCCCTCCACTTT.